This T cell receptor beta chain was found in a study of cytomegalovirus exposure and HLA in healthy donors. In germline, CDR1 is SGHDT, CDR2 YYEEEE. This CDR3 contains 13 residues. Note on this clone: The antigen is undetermined. The junction does not match germline at one end; this may be a read error.

Clones were sequenced by immunoSEQ multiplex PCR, and TCRdb holds only the in-frame ones, with some missing. The sample contains over 200,000 clones, around 88% of which appear only once. Study-level results: The study flagged around 150 TCR beta chains as cytomegalovirus-associated. Among TCR sequences, most were rare, though some public TCRs appeared in many donors.

The receptor comes from a woman aged 18-35 years in good health and CMV-seronegative. J is TRBJ2-6 and V is TRBV5-6; D is unresolved. Specimen: PBMCs. The CDR3 DNA reads as TGTGCCAGCAGTTTGGCGGGGGCCAACGTCCTGACTTTC. Translation: CASSLAGANVLTF.